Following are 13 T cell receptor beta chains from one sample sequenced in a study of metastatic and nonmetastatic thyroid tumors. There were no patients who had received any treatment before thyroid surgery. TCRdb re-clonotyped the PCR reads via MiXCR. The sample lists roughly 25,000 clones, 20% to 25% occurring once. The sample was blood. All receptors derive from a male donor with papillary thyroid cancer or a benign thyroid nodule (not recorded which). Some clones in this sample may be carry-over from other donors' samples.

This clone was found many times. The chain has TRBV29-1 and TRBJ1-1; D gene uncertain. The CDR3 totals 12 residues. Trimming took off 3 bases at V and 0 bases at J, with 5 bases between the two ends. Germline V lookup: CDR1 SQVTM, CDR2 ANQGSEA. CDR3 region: CSVDTVNTEAFF. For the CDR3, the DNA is TGCAGCGTTGATACGGTGAACACTGAAGCTTTCTTT.

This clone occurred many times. CDR3 protein: CSASTRVAKNIQYF. CDR3 coding DNA: TGCAGTGCTAGTACGCGGGTAGCCAAAAACATTCAGTACTTC. The chain recombines TRBV20-1 with TRBJ2-4; the D gene is possibly TRBD2 (5 bases). CDR1 and CDR2 (germline): DFQATT, SNEGSKA (reference sequence). V was cut by 3 bases and J by 0 bases, with 9 bases left in between. The CDR3 is 14 amino acids.

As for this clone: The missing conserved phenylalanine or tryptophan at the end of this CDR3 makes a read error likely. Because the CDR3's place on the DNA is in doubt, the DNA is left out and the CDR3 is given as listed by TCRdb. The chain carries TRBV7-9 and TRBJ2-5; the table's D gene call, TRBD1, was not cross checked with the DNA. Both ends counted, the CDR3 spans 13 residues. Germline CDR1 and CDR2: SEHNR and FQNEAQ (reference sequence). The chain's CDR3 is CASSLSRGGTQHY.

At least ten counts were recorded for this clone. The CDR3 sequence: CASLGNRRGSYNEQFF. The CDR3, as DNA: TGTGCCAGCTTAGGTAATCGAAGGGGCTCCTACAATGAGCAGTTCTTC. The chain uses TRBV27 and TRBJ2-1; weak D call: TRBD1 (5 bases). With 8 bases removed from V and 0 bases from J, the gap between germline ends came to 17 bases. The CDR3 covers 16 residues. Germline V gene lookup returns CDR1 MNHEY and CDR2 SMNVEV (reference sequence).

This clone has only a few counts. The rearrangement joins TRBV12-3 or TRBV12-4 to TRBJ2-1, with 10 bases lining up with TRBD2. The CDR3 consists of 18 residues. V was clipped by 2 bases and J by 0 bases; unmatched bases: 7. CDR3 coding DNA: TGTGCCAGCAGTTTATCTACTAGCGGGAAGTTCTCCTACAATGAGCAGTTCTTC. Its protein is CASSLSTSGKFSYNEQFF.

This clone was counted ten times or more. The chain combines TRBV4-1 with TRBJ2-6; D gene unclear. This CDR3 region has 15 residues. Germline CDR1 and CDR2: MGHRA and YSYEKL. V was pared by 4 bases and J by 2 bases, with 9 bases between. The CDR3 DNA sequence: TGCGCCAGCAGCCCGTTGGGCACTGGGGCCAACGTCCTGACTTTC. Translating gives CASSPLGTGANVLTF.

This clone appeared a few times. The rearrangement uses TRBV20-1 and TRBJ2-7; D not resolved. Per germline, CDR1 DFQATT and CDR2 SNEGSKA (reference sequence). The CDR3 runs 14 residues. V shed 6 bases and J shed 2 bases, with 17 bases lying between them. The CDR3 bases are TGCAGTGCATCGCTGAGTGGGCCTGCCTACGAGCAGTACTTC. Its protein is CSASLSGPAYEQYF.

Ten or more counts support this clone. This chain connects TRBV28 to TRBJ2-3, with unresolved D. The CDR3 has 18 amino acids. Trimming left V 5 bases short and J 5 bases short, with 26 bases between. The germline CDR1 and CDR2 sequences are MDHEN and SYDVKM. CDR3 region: CASSLSKESSWHGDTQYF. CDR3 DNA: TGTGCCAGCAGTCTTAGCAAGGAATCTTCCTGGCACGGAGATACGCAGTATTTT.

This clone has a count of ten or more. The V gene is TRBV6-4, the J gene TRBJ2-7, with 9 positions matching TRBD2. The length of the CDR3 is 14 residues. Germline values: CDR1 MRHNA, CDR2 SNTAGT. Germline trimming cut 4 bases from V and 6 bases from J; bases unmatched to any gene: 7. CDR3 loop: CASSGGSGRCEQYF. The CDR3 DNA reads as TGTGCCAGCAGTGGGGGTAGCGGGAGATGCGAGCAGTACTTC.

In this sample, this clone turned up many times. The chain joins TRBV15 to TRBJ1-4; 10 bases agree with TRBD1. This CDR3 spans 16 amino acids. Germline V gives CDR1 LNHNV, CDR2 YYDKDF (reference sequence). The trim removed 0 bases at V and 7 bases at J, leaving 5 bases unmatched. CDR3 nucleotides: TGTGCCACCAGCAGAGATCGGGGGACAGGGGTTGAAAAACTGTTTTTT. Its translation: CATSRDRGTGVEKLFF.

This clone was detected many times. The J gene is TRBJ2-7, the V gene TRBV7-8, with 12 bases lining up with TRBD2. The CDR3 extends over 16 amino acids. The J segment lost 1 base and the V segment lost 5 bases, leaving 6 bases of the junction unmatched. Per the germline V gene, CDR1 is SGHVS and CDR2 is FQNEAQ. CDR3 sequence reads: CASSPRTSGMSYEQYF. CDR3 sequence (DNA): TGTGCCAGCAGCCCTAGGACTAGCGGGATGTCCTACGAGCAGTACTTC. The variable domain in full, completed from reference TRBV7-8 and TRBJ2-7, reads GAGVSQSPRYKVAKRGQDVALRCDPISGHVSLFWYQQALGQGPEFLTYFQNEAQLDKSGLPSDRFFAERPEGSVSTLKIQRTQQEDSAVYLCASSPRTSGMSYEQYFGPGTRLTVT.

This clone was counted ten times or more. CDR3 sequence reads: CASSPSTGTSYGYTF. The CDR3, as DNA: TGTGCCAGCAGTCCCTCGACAGGGACCAGCTATGGCTACACCTTC. The chain couples TRBV6-5 to TRBJ1-2, with 7 positions matching TRBD1. CDR3 size: 15 residues. The J segment lost 4 bases and the V segment lost 5 bases, leaving 10 bases of the junction unmatched. Per the germline V gene, CDR1 is MNHEY and CDR2 is SVGAGI.

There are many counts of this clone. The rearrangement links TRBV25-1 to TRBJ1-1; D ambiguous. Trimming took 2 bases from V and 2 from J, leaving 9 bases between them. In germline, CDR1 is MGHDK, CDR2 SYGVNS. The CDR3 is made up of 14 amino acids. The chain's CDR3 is CASSEPGGNTEAFF. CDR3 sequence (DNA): TGTGCCAGCAGTGAACCGGGCGGCAACACTGAAGCTTTCTTT.